The next 30 T cell receptor beta chains were all read from a single sample in a study of early T cells in non-severe SARS-CoV-2 infection. TCRdb passed the 5' RACE reads through MiXCR, listing each CDR3 protein once. This table has roughly 50,000 distinct CDR3 sequences, about 7.8% appearing once. Sequences were obtained from whole blood. The receptors were sampled from an adult who was a healthcare worker with PCR-confirmed SARS-CoV-2 infection or an uninfected control (not recorded which).

Only a few counts were recorded for this clonotype. J is TRBJ2-7 and V is TRBV4-3; D gene ambiguous. Per germline, CDR1 LGHNA and CDR2 YSLEER. The CDR3 is 14 amino acids. V gave up 2 bases and J gave up 3 bases, with 11 bases separating them. In DNA, the CDR3 is TGCGCCAGCAGCCAACTTGTGGGCTACTACGAGCAGTACTTC. Its translation: CASSQLVGYYEQYF.

This rearrangement joins TRBV7-2 to TRBJ1-2; 9 bases line up with TRBD1. Germline values: CDR1 SGHTA, CDR2 FQGNSA. CDR3 size: 14 residues. The J segment lost 7 bases and the V segment lost 1 base, leaving 4 bases of the junction unmatched. The CDR3 DNA reads as TGTGCCAGCAGCTTAGTGGGACAGGGCACTGGCTACACCTTC. Translated, it gives CASSLVGQGTGYTF.

This clonotype was counted many times. V is TRBV10-2 and J is TRBJ2-1, with a weak D call TRBD2 (6 bases). Deletions cut 0 bases from V and 7 bases from J, with 16 bases between. CDR1 and CDR2 (germline): WSHSY, SAAADI. The CDR3 extends over 16 amino acids. This CDR3 reads CASSESGGLVLNEQFF. The CDR3 bases are TGCGCCAGCAGTGAGTCGGGAGGTCTAGTGTTAAATGAGCAGTTCTTC.

This clonotype has at least ten counts. This chain connects TRBV10-3 to TRBJ2-1; TRBD1 matches at 9 bases. The V and J ends lost 3 bases and 8 bases, in that order; junction bases with no gene match: 8. This CDR3 is 15 amino acids long. Germline values: CDR1 ENHRY, CDR2 SYGVKD. CDR3 sequence (DNA): TGTGCCATCAGTGACCCAGGGACAGGGATATATGAGCAGTTCTTC. Protein product: CAISDPGTGIYEQFF.

This clonotype was detected many times. This sequence joins TRBV30 and TRBJ2-2, with D perhaps TRBD1 (5 bases). Germline loops: CDR1 GTSNPN, CDR2 SVGIG (reference sequence). The CDR3 is 14 amino acids. V was shortened by 3 bases and J by 6 bases, with 14 bases between the two germline ends. The CDR3 DNA sequence: TGTGCCTGGAGGGCAGGGATGGTATCCGGGGAGCTGTTTTTT. It codes for CAWRAGMVSGELFF.

The rearrangement uses TRBV5-6 and TRBJ2-3; D call uncertain. The ends were cut back, 3 bases at V and 9 bases at J, with 8 bases in the middle. The germline gives CDR1 SGHDT, CDR2 YYEEEE. The CDR3 is 11 residues long. The CDR3 nucleotides read TGTGCCAGCAGCTACCAGGCCACGCAGTATTTT. Protein product: CASSYQATQYF. The full variable domain, rest sourced from reference TRBV5-6 and TRBJ2-3, is DAGVTQSPTHLIKTRGQQVTLRCSPKSGHDTVSWYQQALGQGPQFIFQYYEEEERQRGNFPDRFSGHQFPNYSSELNVNALLLGDSALYLCASSYQATQYFGPGTRLTVL.

The rearrangement links TRBV9 to TRBJ2-1; 14 nucleotides align to TRBD2. V lost 0 bases, J lost 5 bases, and 1 base stayed unmatched. Looked up from germline, CDR1 is SGDLS and CDR2 is YYNGEE. This CDR3 contains 16 residues. CDR3 in amino acids: CASSVGLAGGHNEQFF. DNA for the CDR3: TGTGCCAGCAGCGTAGGACTAGCGGGGGGGCACAATGAGCAGTTCTTC.

This clonotype was counted at least ten times. The rearrangement joins TRBV27 to TRBJ1-1; 8 positions agree with TRBD1. Germline lookup yields CDR1 MNHEY and CDR2 SMNVEV (reference sequence). This CDR3 spans 14 amino acids. Unmatched junction bases numbered 4, after V lost 2 bases and J lost 5 bases. The CDR3 spells CASSLGQGRTEAFF. For the CDR3, the DNA is TGTGCCAGCAGTTTAGGACAGGGTCGAACTGAAGCTTTCTTT.

This clonotype was detected ten times or more. This chain links TRBV19 with TRBJ1-5; D gene unclear. V was cut by 3 bases and J by 4 bases, with 10 bases left in between. The CDR3 is 14 amino acids. CDR1 is LNHDA and CDR2 is SQIVND in the germline V gene (reference sequence). Here the CDR3 reads CASSIPLTNQPQHF. CDR3 DNA sequence: TGTGCCAGTAGTATCCCCTTGACTAATCAGCCCCAGCATTTT. Variable domain in full (rest from reference TRBV19 and TRBJ1-5): DGGITQSPKYLFRKEGQNVTLSCEQNLNHDAMYWYRQDPGQGLRLIYYSQIVNDFQKGDIAEGYSVSREKKESFPLTVTSAQKNPTAFYLCASSIPLTNQPQHFGDGTRLSIL.

V usage is TRBV12-3 or TRBV12-4 and J usage is TRBJ1-2; 9 bases align to TRBD1. After removal of 6 bases from V and 4 bases from J, the junction contained 0 bases not matched to a gene. The CDR3 is made up of 12 amino acids. In DNA, the CDR3 is TGTGCCAGCAGACAGGGGGCCTATGGCTACACCTTC. Amino acid sequence: CASRQGAYGYTF.

The chain has TRBV2 and TRBJ2-7; no reliable D call. Trimming took off 0 bases at V and 3 bases at J, with 9 bases between the two ends. CDR1 is SNHLY, CDR2 FYNNEI, per germline. The length of the CDR3 is 14 residues. As DNA, the CDR3 is TGTGCCAGCAGTGAAGCGGGTAGTGTCTACGAGCAGTACTTC. Translated: CASSEAGSVYEQYF.

At least ten counts were recorded for this clonotype. The chain recombines TRBV20-1 with TRBJ2-5; TRBD1 matches 12 bases. Germline V CDR1 and CDR2: DFQATT, SNEGSKA (reference sequence). The ends lost 5 bases at V and 4 bases at J; junction bases unmatched: 11. The CDR3 consists of 16 residues. For the CDR3, the DNA is TGCAGTGCTTTCGGGACAGGGGGCGTAGTTATAGAGACCCAGTACTTC. It yields the protein CSAFGTGGVVIETQYF.

Written as DNA, the CDR3 is TGTGCCAGTAGTCCCGACAGGGACTACGAGCAGTACTTC. This encodes CASSPDRDYEQYF. The gene calls are TRBV19 and TRBJ2-7; TRBD1 matches 7 bases. In germline, CDR1 is LNHDA, CDR2 SQIVND (reference sequence). With 5 bases clipped from V and 3 bases from J, the junction kept 4 bases outside the gene matches. This CDR3 contains 13 residues. The whole variable domain, filled in from reference TRBV19 and TRBJ2-7, reads DGGITQSPKYLFRKEGQNVTLSCEQNLNHDAMYWYRQDPGQGLRLIYYSQIVNDFQKGDIAEGYSVSREKKESFPLTVTSAQKNPTAFYLCASSPDRDYEQYFGPGTRLTVT.

This clonotype has ten or more counts. The chain combines TRBV20-1 with TRBJ2-3; 10 nucleotides line up with TRBD2. Germline CDR1 is DFQATT and CDR2 is SNEGSKA (reference sequence). Unmatched junction bases numbered 2, after V lost 3 bases and J lost 2 bases. The CDR3 is 14 amino acids. This CDR3 is CSARLAGVTDTQYF. The CDR3 coding sequence is TGCAGTGCTAGGCTAGCGGGGGTCACAGATACGCAGTATTTT.

In its sample, this clonotype was seen a few times. The rearrangement uses TRBV4-2 and TRBJ2-3, with TRBD2 matching over 9 bases. From germline, CDR1 is LGHNA and CDR2 YNFKEQ. The V segment lost 0 bases and the J segment 2 bases; nucleotides outside the gene matches: 9. This CDR3 has 18 residues. Here the CDR3 DNA reads TGTGCCAGCAGCCAAGATGGAGGCAGCGGGGGGCTCACAGATACGCAGTATTTT. Translation gives CASSQDGGSGGLTDTQYF.

This clonotype was seen many times. The genes are TRBV19 and TRBJ2-1; D gene uncertain. Trimming removed 4 bases at V and 9 bases at J, with 10 bases between. The CDR3 is 12 amino acids. Germline V gives CDR1 LNHDA, CDR2 SQIVND (reference sequence). In DNA, the CDR3 is TGTGCCAGTAGTAGCTCCCGGAGTGAGCAGTTCTTC. As protein: CASSSSRSEQFF.

This clonotype was observed at least ten times. The chain has TRBV5-4 and TRBJ1-4, with TRBD1 as a possible D gene (5 bases). The V gene's germline CDR1 is SGHNT and CDR2 YYREEE (reference sequence). Trimming shortened V by 0 bases and J by 7 bases, and 16 bases separated the two germline ends. CDR3 size: 16 residues. This CDR3 is CASSLEGSLQAEKLFF. The CDR3 DNA follows: TGTGCCAGCAGCTTGGAGGGGAGTTTACAAGCTGAAAAACTGTTTTTT.

This clonotype came up many times. The chain joins TRBV12-3 or TRBV12-4 to TRBJ2-3, with D possibly TRBD2 on 6 matching bases. This CDR3 is 16 amino acids long. Trimming removed 4 bases from V and 1 base from J, with 15 bases in between. The CDR3 reads CASSSPSTRGTDTQYF. CDR3 sequence (DNA): TGTGCCAGCAGTTCCCCCTCGACTAGGGGCACAGATACGCAGTATTTT.

This clonotype was counted many times. The chain recombines TRBV2 with TRBJ1-2; D remains unclear. Germline V gene sequence: CDR1 SNHLY, CDR2 FYNNEI. V was shortened by 11 bases and J by 2 bases, with 9 bases between the two germline ends. The CDR3 extends over 11 amino acids. CDR3 sequence (DNA): TGTGCCGGAAGCCTCAACTATGGCTACACCTTC. Translated, it gives CAGSLNYGYTF.

This clonotype was detected a few times. The chain employs TRBV7-9 and TRBJ2-7; TRBD1 matches 8 bases. Germline CDR1 is SEHNR and CDR2 is FQNEAQ (reference sequence). Trimming removed 6 bases from V and 5 bases from J; junction bases left unmatched: 6. This CDR3 spans 13 amino acids. The CDR3 spells CASRRQGSNEQYF. The CDR3 DNA reads TGTGCCAGCAGACGACAGGGGAGCAACGAGCAGTACTTC.

The chain joins TRBV30 to TRBJ1-5; the match to TRBD1 covers 10 bases. This CDR3 has 13 amino acids. CDR1 and CDR2 (germline): GTSNPN, SVGIG (reference sequence). The V gene end was trimmed by 5 bases and the J gene end by 7 bases; junction bases not matched to a gene: 5. The CDR3 is CAWEPGQGQPQHF. The DNA of the CDR3 is TGTGCCTGGGAACCGGGACAGGGGCAGCCCCAGCATTTT.

This clonotype was observed a handful of times. The rearrangement links TRBV7-9 to TRBJ2-1; TRBD1 matches 11 bases. The germline V gene encodes CDR1 SEHNR and CDR2 FQNEAQ (reference sequence). With 1 base clipped from V and 7 bases from J, the junction kept 3 bases outside the gene matches. The CDR3 spans 15 residues. The CDR3 loop is CASSLGTGGPNEQFF. CDR3 bases: TGTGCCAGCAGCTTAGGGACAGGGGGCCCGAATGAGCAGTTCTTC.

This clonotype came up a few times. V usage is TRBV20-1 and J usage is TRBJ1-5; TRBD1 is a possible D gene (6 bases). Germline CDR1 and CDR2: DFQATT and SNEGSKA (reference sequence). This CDR3 spans 17 amino acids. V was clipped by 8 bases and J by 0 bases, with 23 bases between them. Written as DNA, the CDR3 is TGCAGTTCCACTCGGGCGACAGGTCCTTATAGCAATCAGCCCCAGCATTTT. Translating it yields CSSTRATGPYSNQPQHF.

This chain connects TRBV21-1 to TRBJ1-1. TRBV21-1 is annotated as a pseudogene. This CDR3 has 18 amino acids. CDR3 DNA: TGTGCCAGCAGCGCCGAAGTTTGGGAGGGTAGAATGAACACTGAAGCTTTCTTT. Translating it yields CASSAEVWEGRMNTEAFF.

This clonotype was observed at least ten times. J is TRBJ1-4 and V is TRBV20-1, with TRBD1 matching over 7 bases. V lost 2 bases, J lost 4 bases, and 4 bases stayed unmatched. Germline CDR1 and CDR2: DFQATT and SNEGSKA (reference sequence). There are 14 residues in the CDR3. The CDR3 DNA follows: TGCAGTGCTAGACCGACAGGGATTAATGAAAAACTGTTTTTT. Its translation is CSARPTGINEKLFF.

The table lists this clonotype with many counts. The V and J genes are TRBV5-1 and TRBJ1-2; D gene ambiguous. Per the germline V gene, CDR1 is SGHRS and CDR2 is YFSETQ. The CDR3 spans 13 residues. Trimming pared 5 bases from V and 1 base from J, leaving 9 bases between. The chain's CDR3 is CASSPQVNYGYTF. DNA of the CDR3: TGCGCCAGCAGTCCTCAGGTTAACTATGGCTACACCTTC.

This clonotype was seen repeatedly, ten times or more. The chain has TRBV11-3 and TRBJ1-3; D remains unclear. Looked up from germline, CDR1 is SGHNT and CDR2 is YENEEA. This CDR3 has 16 amino acids. Trimming cost V 5 bases and J 0 bases, with 14 bases left between them. CDR3: CASSPKASPSGNTIYF. CDR3 nucleotides: TGTGCCAGCAGCCCCAAAGCGTCCCCCTCTGGAAACACCATATATTTT.

This clonotype has at least ten counts. The chain joins TRBV28 to TRBJ1-2; D call uncertain. The CDR3 spans 15 residues. V gave up 1 base and J gave up 6 bases, with 15 bases separating them. Germline loops: CDR1 MDHEN, CDR2 SYDVKM. CDR3 in amino acids: CASSLLGKNTNGYTF. Written as DNA, the CDR3 is TGTGCCAGCAGTTTATTGGGGAAAAACACCAATGGCTACACCTTC.

The V and J genes are TRBV28 and TRBJ2-2; D is ambiguous. CDR3 length equals 13 residues. Trimming left V 6 bases short and J 4 bases short, with 9 bases between. The V gene's germline CDR1 is MDHEN and CDR2 SYDVKM. The DNA of the CDR3 is TGTGCCAGCAGCCCTTTGAGCACCGGGGAGCTGTTTTTT. Translating it yields CASSPLSTGELFF.

This chain connects TRBV5-6 to TRBJ2-7; D tentatively fits TRBD1 or TRBD2 (6 bases each). The CDR3 covers 15 residues. The ends were cut back, 1 base at V and 0 bases at J, with 11 bases in the middle. Germline values: CDR1 SGHDT, CDR2 YYEEEE. The DNA of the CDR3 is TGTGCCAGCAGCTTGAAGGGGGGCAGCTCCTACGAGCAGTACTTC. It yields the protein CASSLKGGSSYEQYF.